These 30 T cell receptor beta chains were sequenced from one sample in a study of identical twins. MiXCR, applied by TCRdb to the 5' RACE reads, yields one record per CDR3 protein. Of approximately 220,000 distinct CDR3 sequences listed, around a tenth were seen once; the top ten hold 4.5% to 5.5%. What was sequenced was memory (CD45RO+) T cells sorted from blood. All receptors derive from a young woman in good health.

The CDR3 reads CASRVEYMNTEAFF. CDR3 DNA sequence: TGCGCCAGCAGAGTTGAATATATGAACACTGAAGCTTTCTTT. The chain uses TRBV5-1 and TRBJ1-1; D remains ambiguous. CDR1 is SGHRS, CDR2 YFSETQ, per germline. The V and J ends lost 5 bases and 0 bases respectively, with 11 bases between them. The length of the CDR3 is 14 residues.

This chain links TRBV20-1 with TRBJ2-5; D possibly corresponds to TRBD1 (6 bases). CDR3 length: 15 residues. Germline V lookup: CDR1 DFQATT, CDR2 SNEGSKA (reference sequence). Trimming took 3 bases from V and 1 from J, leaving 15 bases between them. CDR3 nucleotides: TGCAGTGCTAGGTTAACAGGGAAATCCCAAGAGACCCAGTACTTC. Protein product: CSARLTGKSQETQYF.

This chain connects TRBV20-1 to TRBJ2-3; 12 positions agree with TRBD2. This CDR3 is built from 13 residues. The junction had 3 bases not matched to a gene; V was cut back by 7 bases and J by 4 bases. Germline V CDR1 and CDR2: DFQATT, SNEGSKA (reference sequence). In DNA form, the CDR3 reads TGCAGTGAAAGGACTAGCGGGGCAGATACGCAGTATTTT. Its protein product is CSERTSGADTQYF.

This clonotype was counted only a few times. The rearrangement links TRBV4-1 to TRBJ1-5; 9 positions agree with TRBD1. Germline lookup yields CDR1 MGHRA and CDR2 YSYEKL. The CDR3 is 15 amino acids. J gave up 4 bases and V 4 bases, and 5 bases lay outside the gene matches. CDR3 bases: TGCGCCAGCAGCCTAGGGGGGACAGGGAATCAGCCCCAGCATTTT. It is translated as CASSLGGTGNQPQHF.

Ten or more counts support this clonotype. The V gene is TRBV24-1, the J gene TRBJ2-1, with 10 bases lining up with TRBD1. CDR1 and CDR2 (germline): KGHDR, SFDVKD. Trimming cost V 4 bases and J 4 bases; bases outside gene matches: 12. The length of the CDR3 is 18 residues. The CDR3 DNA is TGTGCCACCAGTGAGCATACACGGACAGGGGGGTTTTACAATGAGCAGTTCTTC. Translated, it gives CATSEHTRTGGFYNEQFF.

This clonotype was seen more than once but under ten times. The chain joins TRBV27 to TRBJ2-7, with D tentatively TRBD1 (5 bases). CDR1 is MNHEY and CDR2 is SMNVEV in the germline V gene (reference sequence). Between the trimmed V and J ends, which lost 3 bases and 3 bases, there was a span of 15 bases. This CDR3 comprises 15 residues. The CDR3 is CASSFRPGHIYEQYF. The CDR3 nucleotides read TGTGCCAGCAGTTTCAGGCCCGGACATATCTACGAGCAGTACTTC.

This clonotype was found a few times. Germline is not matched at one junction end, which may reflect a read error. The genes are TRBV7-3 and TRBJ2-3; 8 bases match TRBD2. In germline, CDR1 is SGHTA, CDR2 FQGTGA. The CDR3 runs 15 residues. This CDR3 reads CASSLDGGGTYTQYF. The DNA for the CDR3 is TGTGCCAGCAGCTTGGACGGGGGGGGCACATATACGCAGTATTTT.

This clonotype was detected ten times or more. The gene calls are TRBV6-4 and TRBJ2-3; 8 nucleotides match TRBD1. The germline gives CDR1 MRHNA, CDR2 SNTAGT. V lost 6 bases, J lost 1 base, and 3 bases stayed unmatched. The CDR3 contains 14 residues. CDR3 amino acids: CASSGQGGTDTQYF. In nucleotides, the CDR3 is TGTGCCAGCAGCGGACAGGGAGGCACAGATACGCAGTATTTT.

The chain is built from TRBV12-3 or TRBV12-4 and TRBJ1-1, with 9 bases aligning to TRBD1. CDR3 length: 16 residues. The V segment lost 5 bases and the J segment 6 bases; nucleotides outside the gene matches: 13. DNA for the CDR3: TGTGCCAGCAGTCTTAGAGACAGGGGGGGTTCGGCTGAAGCTTTCTTT. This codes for CASSLRDRGGSAEAFF.

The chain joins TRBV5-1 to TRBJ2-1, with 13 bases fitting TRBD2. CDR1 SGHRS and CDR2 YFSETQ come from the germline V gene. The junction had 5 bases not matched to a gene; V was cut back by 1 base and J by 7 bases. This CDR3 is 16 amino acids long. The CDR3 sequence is CASSLTSGRAENEQFF. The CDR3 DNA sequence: TGCGCCAGCAGCTTGACTAGCGGGAGGGCCGAGAATGAGCAGTTCTTC.

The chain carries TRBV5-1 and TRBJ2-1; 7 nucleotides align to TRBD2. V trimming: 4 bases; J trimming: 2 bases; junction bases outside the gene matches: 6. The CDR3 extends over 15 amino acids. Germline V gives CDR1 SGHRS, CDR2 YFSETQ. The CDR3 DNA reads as TGCGCCAGCAGCCCCAGCGGGGTCACCTACAATGAGCAGTTCTTC. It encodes CASSPSGVTYNEQFF.

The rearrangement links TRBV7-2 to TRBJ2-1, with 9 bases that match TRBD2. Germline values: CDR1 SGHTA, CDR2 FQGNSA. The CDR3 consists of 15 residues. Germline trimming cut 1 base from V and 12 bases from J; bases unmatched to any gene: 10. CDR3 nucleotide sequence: TGTGCCAGCAGCTTAGTGGGACTAGCCTCCGGGGTGCAGTTCTTC. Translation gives CASSLVGLASGVQFF.

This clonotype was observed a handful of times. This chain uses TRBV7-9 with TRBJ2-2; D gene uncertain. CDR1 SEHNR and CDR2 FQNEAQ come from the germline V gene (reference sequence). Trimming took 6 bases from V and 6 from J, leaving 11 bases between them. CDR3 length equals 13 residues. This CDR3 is CASRPHGPGELFF. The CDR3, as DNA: TGTGCCAGCAGACCTCACGGGCCCGGGGAGCTGTTTTTT.

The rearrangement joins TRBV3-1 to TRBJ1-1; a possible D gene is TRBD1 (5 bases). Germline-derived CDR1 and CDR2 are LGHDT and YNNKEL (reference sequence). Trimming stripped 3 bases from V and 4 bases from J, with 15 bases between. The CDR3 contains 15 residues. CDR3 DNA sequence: TGTGCCAGCAGCCATTTAGATCCAGGGCTCACTGAAGCTTTCTTT. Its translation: CASSHLDPGLTEAFF. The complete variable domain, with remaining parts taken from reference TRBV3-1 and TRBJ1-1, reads DTAVSQTPKYLVTQMGNDKSIKCEQNLGHDTMYWYKQDSKKFLKIMFSYNNKELIINETVPNRFSPKSPDKAHLNLHINSLELGDSAVYFCASSHLDPGLTEAFFGQGTRLTVV.

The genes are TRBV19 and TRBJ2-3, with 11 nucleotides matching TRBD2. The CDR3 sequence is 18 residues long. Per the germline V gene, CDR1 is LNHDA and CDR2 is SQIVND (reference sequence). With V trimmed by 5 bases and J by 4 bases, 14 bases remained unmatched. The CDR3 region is CASSLAGGTSTRADTQYF. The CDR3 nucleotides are TGTGCCAGTAGTCTAGCGGGAGGAACCTCGACCCGGGCAGATACGCAGTATTTT.

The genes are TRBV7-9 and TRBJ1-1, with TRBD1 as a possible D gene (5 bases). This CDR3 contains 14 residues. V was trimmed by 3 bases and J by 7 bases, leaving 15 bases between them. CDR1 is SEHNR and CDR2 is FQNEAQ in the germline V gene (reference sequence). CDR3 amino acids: CASSFGTTGNEAFF. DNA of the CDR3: TGTGCCAGCAGCTTCGGGACCACTGGCAATGAAGCTTTCTTT.

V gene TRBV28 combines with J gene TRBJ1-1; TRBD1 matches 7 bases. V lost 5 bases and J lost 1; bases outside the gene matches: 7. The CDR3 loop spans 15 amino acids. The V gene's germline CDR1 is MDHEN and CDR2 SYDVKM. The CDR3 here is CASSPSGQANTEAFF. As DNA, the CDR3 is TGTGCCAGCAGTCCGTCCGGACAGGCGAACACTGAAGCTTTCTTT.

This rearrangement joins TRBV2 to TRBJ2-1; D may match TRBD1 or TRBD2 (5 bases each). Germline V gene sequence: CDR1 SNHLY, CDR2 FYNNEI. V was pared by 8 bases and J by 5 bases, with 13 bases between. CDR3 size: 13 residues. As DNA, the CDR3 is TGTGCCAGCGAGGGGTACCGGGACAATGAGCAGTTCTTC. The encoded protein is CASEGYRDNEQFF.

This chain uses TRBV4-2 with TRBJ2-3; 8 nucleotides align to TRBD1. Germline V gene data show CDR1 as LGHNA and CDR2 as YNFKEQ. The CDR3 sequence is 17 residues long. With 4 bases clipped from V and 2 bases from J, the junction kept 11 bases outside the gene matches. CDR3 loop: CASSLAYGQGITDTQYF. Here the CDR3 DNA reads TGTGCCAGCAGCCTCGCCTACGGACAGGGTATCACAGATACGCAGTATTTT.

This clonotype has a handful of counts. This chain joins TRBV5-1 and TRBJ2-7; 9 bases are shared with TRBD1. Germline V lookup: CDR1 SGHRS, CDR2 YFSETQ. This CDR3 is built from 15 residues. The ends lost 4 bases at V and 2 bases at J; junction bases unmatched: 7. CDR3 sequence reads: CASSIRDRATYEQYF. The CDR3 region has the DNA TGCGCCAGCAGCATCCGGGACAGGGCGACCTACGAGCAGTACTTC. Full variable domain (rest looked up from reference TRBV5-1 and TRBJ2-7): KAGVTQTPRYLIKTRGQQVTLSCSPISGHRSVSWYQQTPGQGLQFLFEYFSETQRNKGNFPGRFSGRQFSNSRSEMNVSTLELGDSALYLCASSIRDRATYEQYFGPGTRLTVT.

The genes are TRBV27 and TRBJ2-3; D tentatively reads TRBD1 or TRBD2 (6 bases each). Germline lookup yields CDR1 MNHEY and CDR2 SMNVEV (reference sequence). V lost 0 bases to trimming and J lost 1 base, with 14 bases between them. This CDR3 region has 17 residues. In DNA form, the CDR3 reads TGTGCCAGCAGTTTATCCCGGCCGGGGGCCGGCACAGATACGCAGTATTTT. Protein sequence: CASSLSRPGAGTDTQYF.

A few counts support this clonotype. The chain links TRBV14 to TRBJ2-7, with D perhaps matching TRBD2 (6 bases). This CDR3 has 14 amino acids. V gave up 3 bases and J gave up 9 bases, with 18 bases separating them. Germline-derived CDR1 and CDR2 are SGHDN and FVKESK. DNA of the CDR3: TGTGCCAGCAGCCAGTCGGACTACTCTAAACGGCAGTACTTC. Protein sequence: CASSQSDYSKRQYF.

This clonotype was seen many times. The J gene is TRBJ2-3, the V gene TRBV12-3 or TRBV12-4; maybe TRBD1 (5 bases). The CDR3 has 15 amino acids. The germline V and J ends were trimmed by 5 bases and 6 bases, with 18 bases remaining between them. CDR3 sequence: CASSDDQHPGDTQYF. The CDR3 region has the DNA TGTGCCAGCAGTGACGACCAGCACCCAGGGGATACGCAGTATTTT.

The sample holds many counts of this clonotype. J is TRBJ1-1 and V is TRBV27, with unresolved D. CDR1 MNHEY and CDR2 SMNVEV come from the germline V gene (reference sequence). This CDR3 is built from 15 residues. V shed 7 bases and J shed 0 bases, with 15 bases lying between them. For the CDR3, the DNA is TGTGCCAGCACCCCGGAGGGAGGGATGAACACTGAAGCTTTCTTT. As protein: CASTPEGGMNTEAFF.

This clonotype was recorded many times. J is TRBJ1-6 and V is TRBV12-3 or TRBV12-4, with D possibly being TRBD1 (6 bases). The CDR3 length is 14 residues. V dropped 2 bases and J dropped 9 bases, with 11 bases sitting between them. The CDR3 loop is CASSLQGIGSPLHF. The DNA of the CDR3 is TGTGCCAGCAGTTTACAGGGGATCGGTTCACCCCTCCACTTT.

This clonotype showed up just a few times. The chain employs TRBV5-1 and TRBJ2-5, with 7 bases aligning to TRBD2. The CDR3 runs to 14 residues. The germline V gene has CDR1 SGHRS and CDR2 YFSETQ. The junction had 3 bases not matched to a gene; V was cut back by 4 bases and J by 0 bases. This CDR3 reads CASSRGTNQETQYF. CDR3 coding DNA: TGCGCCAGCAGCAGAGGGACTAACCAAGAGACCCAGTACTTC. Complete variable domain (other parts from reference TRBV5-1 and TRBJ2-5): KAGVTQTPRYLIKTRGQQVTLSCSPISGHRSVSWYQQTPGQGLQFLFEYFSETQRNKGNFPGRFSGRQFSNSRSEMNVSTLELGDSALYLCASSRGTNQETQYFGPGTRLLVL.

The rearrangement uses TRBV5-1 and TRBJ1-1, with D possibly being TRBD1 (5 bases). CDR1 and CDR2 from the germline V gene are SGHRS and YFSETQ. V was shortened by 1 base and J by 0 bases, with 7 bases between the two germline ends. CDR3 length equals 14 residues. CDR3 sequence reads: CASSLTTVNTEAFF. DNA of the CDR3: TGCGCCAGCAGCTTGACGACAGTGAACACTGAAGCTTTCTTT. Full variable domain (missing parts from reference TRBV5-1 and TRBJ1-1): KAGVTQTPRYLIKTRGQQVTLSCSPISGHRSVSWYQQTPGQGLQFLFEYFSETQRNKGNFPGRFSGRQFSNSRSEMNVSTLELGDSALYLCASSLTTVNTEAFFGQGTRLTVV.

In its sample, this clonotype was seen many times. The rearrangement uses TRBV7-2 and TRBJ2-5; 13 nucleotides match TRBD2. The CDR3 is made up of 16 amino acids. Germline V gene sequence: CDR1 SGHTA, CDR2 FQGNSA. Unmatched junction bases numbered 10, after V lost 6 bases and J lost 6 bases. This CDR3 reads CASRHRVTSGRQTQYF. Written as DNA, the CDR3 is TGTGCCAGCAGACATAGGGTGACTAGCGGGAGGCAGACCCAGTACTTC.

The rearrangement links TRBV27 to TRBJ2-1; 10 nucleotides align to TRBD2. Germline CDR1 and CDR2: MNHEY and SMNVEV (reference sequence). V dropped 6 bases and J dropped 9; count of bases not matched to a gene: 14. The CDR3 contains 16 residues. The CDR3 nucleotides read TGTGCCAGCAGCCCCATCGGGACTAGCGCGGTGGGTGAGCAGTTCTTC. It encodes CASSPIGTSAVGEQFF.

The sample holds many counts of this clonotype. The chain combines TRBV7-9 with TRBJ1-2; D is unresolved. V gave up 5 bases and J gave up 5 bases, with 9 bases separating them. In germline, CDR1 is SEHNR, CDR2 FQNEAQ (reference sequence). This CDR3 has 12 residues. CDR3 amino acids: CASSRISYGYTF. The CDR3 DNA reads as TGTGCCAGCAGCAGGATCTCATATGGCTACACCTTC.